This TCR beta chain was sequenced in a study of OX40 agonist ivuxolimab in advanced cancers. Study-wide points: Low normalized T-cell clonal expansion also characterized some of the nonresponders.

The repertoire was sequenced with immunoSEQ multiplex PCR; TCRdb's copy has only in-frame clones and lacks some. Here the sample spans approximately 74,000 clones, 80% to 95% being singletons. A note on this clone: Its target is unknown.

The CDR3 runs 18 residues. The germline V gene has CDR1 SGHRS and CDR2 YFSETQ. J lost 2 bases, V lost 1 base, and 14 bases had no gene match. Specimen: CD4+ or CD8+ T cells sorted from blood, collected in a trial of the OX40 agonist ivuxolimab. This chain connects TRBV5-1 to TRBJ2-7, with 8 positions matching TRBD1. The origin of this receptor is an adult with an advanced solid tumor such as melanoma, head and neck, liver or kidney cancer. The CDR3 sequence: CASSLSEGLGQGTYEQYF. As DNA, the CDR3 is TGCGCCAGCAGCTTGAGCGAGGGCCTTGGACAGGGAACCTACGAGCAGTACTTC.